In its sample, the clone carrying this T cell receptor beta chain was seen a few times. These data originate in a study of T-cell reconstitution after alpha-beta-depleted transplantation in children. Unique molecular identifiers were built into the TCRbeta library. TCRdb reprocessed the PCR reads with MiXCR, giving one entry per CDR3 protein. The data contain over 550,000 distinct CDR3 sequences, approximately 10% of them seen just once; the ten biggest clones take up less than 5%. Material: PBMCs from the stem cell graft donor, obtained from the stem cell graft. The TCR sequence derives from a human donor who donated a stem cell graft to a child with acute myeloid leukemia.

CDR3 sequence reads: CASSLDIAVPGTQYF. The CDR3 nucleotides are TGCGCCAGCAGCTTGGATATAGCGGTACCGGGGACCCAGTACTTC. The V and J genes are TRBV5-1 and TRBJ2-5, with a weak D call TRBD2 (6 bases). Trimming stripped 0 bases from V and 7 bases from J, with 16 bases between. The germline V gene encodes CDR1 SGHRS and CDR2 YFSETQ. This CDR3 is built from 15 residues.